This TCR beta chain is drawn from a study of T-cell reconstitution after alpha-beta-depleted transplantation in children. TCRbeta library construction was performed incorporating unique molecular identifiers. TCRdb recomputed calls from the PCR reads with MiXCR, one row per CDR3 protein. Among around 490,000 distinct CDR3 sequences, approximately 10% were seen once, and the ten largest hold about 15%. Per the germline V gene, CDR1 is MNHEY and CDR2 is SMNVEV (reference sequence). V shed 4 bases and J 3 bases; nucleotides not matched to a gene: 6. The CDR3 covers 14 residues. Specimen: PBMCs, mostly from graft donor cells, collected 180 days after TCRalphabeta/CD19-depleted stem cell transplant. This chain links TRBV27 with TRBJ2-7, with TRBD1 matching 7 bases. The receptor was isolated from a female patient aged 2 to 10 who had a stem cell transplant for aplastic anemia, so the T cells may come from the graft donor. This chain's CDR3 is CASSSYRGYYEQYF. DNA for the CDR3: TGTGCCAGCAGTTCCTACAGGGGATACTACGAGCAGTACTTC.